What follows are 21 T cell receptor beta chains derived from one specimen sequenced in a study of blood T cell repertoires in COVID-19. Generated by immunoSEQ multiplex PCR, the TCRdb table keeps only in-frame clones and is missing some. This table holds 250,000 or so clones, more than 70% found once. Sequencing used peripheral blood. All receptors come from a man older than 75 with acute or convalescent COVID-19.

The rearrangement uses TRBV14 and TRBJ2-3; 8 bases are shared with TRBD2. Germline CDR1 is SGHDN and CDR2 is FVKESK. With V trimmed by 3 bases and J by 6 bases, 17 bases remained unmatched. CDR3 size: 18 residues. The CDR3 is CASSHGSSGLVGSDTQYF. The CDR3 DNA follows: TGTGCCAGCAGCCACGGGAGCTCGGGACTAGTAGGGTCGGATACGCAGTATTTT.

CDR3 DNA sequence: TGTGCCAGCAGTTCGAGGACCGGGACTAGCGGCACAGATACGCAGTATTTT. It codes for CASSSRTGTSGTDTQYF. The rearrangement links TRBV27 to TRBJ2-3; 10 bases align to TRBD2. The CDR3 extends over 17 amino acids. CDR1 MNHEY and CDR2 SMNVEV come from the germline V gene (reference sequence). After removal of 4 bases from V and 1 base from J, the junction contained 8 bases not matched to a gene.

The chain has TRBV6-6 and TRBJ2-1, with 11 bases that match TRBD2. The V and J ends lost 6 bases and 8 bases, in that order; junction bases with no gene match: 6. Looked up from germline, CDR1 is MNHNY and CDR2 is SVGAGI (reference sequence). This CDR3 region has 14 residues. The CDR3 region has the DNA TGTGCCAGCAGCGTAGCGGGGGGGCCCTATGAGCAGTTCTTC. Its protein is CASSVAGGPYEQFF.

J is TRBJ1-6 and V is TRBV5-6; TRBD1 might be the D (6 bases). This CDR3 comprises 15 residues. The germline CDR1 and CDR2 sequences are SGHDT and YYEEEE. Trimming cost V 1 base and J 7 bases, with 12 bases left between them. CDR3 nucleotide sequence: TGTGCCAGCAGCTTGAACAGGGTTAGGAATTCACCCCTCCACTTT. It is translated as CASSLNRVRNSPLHF.

This clone appeared once. The V and J genes are TRBV7-3 and TRBJ1-1, with TRBD1 identical over 7 bases. Germline V CDR1 and CDR2: SGHTA, FQGTGA. CDR3 length: 14 amino acids. The V segment lost 4 bases and the J segment 4 bases; nucleotides outside the gene matches: 6. The CDR3 DNA is TGTGCCAGCAGCTACCGACAGGGAGGCACTGAAGCTTTCTTT. Residues: CASSYRQGGTEAFF.

CDR3 DNA: TGTGCCAGCAGCCCAGCGGGAGGAGGAGATACGCAGTATTTT. Its translation: CASSPAGGGDTQYF. The V gene is TRBV5-4, the J gene TRBJ2-3; TRBD2 agrees at 9 bases. Looked up from germline, CDR1 is SGHNT and CDR2 is YYREEE (reference sequence). The ends lost 4 bases at V and 5 bases at J; junction bases unmatched: 5. The CDR3 totals 14 residues.

The chain combines TRBV19 with TRBJ2-2; TRBD2 matches 12 bases. Trimming at V came to 2 bases and at J to 0 bases, leaving 4 bases not matched to a gene. CDR3 length equals 18 residues. In germline, CDR1 is LNHDA, CDR2 SQIVND (reference sequence). CDR3 region: CASSIKTSGGTNTGELFF. CDR3 bases: TGTGCCAGTAGTATAAAGACTAGCGGGGGTACGAACACCGGGGAGCTGTTTTTT.

The V call is TRBV28, the J call TRBJ1-3, with TRBD1 matching 8 bases. The germline V gene has CDR1 MDHEN and CDR2 SYDVKM. The CDR3 has 14 amino acids. V shed 4 bases, J shed 2 bases, and the junction held 1 base outside the gene matches. The CDR3 here is CASSSGGTGNTIYF. The DNA of the CDR3 is TGTGCCAGCAGTTCAGGGGGCACTGGAAACACCATATATTTT.

The genes are TRBV2 and TRBJ1-5; D is possibly TRBD1 (6 bases). V was pared by 5 bases and J by 2 bases, with 16 bases between. The germline V gene has CDR1 SNHLY and CDR2 FYNNEI. This CDR3 is built from 16 residues. This chain's CDR3 is CASSLQGFRGNQPQHF. The DNA for the CDR3 is TGTGCCAGCAGTTTACAGGGTTTCCGAGGCAATCAGCCCCAGCATTTT.

The chain employs TRBV6-5 and TRBJ2-1; possible D gene TRBD1, 6 bases. CDR1 is MNHEY, CDR2 SVGAGI, per germline. This CDR3 has 14 residues. Trimming cost V 10 bases and J 2 bases, with 15 bases left between them. CDR3 bases: TGTGCCACCCAGGGGATCCCCACCTACAATGAGCAGTTCTTC. As protein: CATQGIPTYNEQFF.

This clone appeared a few times. J is TRBJ1-4 and V is TRBV6-4, with 8 bases that match TRBD1. After removal of 4 bases from V and 4 bases from J, the junction contained 5 bases not matched to a gene. The CDR3 runs to 15 residues. Per the germline V gene, CDR1 is MRHNA and CDR2 is SNTAGT. The CDR3 here is CASSAGTGGNEKLFF. CDR3 nucleotides: TGTGCCAGCAGTGCCGGGACAGGCGGTAATGAAAAACTGTTTTTT.

This rearrangement joins TRBV4-1 to TRBJ2-7; D is uncertain. This CDR3 is 14 amino acids long. Trimming cost V 4 bases and J 6 bases, with 16 bases left between them. Germline lookup yields CDR1 MGHRA and CDR2 YSYEKL. The CDR3 DNA sequence: TGCGCCAGCAGCCCCCGATCCCTCCCGGGCGAGCAGTACTTC. It specifies CASSPRSLPGEQYF.

The rearrangement joins TRBV18 to TRBJ2-1, with D unresolved. The length of the CDR3 is 14 residues. Trimming shortened V by 5 bases and J by 6 bases, and 14 bases separated the two germline ends. Germline loops: CDR1 KGHSH, CDR2 LQKENI. CDR3 DNA: TGTGCCAGCTCAATTGGGCCGCAGAGCAATGAGCAGTTCTTC. It encodes CASSIGPQSNEQFF.

V usage is TRBV4-3 and J usage is TRBJ2-5, with D perhaps matching TRBD2 (5 bases). Trimming took 0 bases from V and 7 from J, leaving 15 bases between them. CDR1 LGHNA and CDR2 YSLEER come from the germline V gene. The CDR3 loop spans 15 amino acids. CDR3 DNA: TGCGCCAGCAGCCAAGAAGCGGCCCAAGGCGGGACCCAGTACTTC. This encodes CASSQEAAQGGTQYF.

The chain couples TRBV7-2 to TRBJ1-2, with D tentatively TRBD1 (6 bases). V dropped 0 bases and J dropped 1 base, with 9 bases sitting between them. CDR1 SGHTA and CDR2 FQGNSA come from the germline V gene. The CDR3 has 15 residues. As DNA, the CDR3 is TGTGCCAGCAGCTTAGCGGGGGCCTTTAACTATGGCTACACCTTC. It encodes CASSLAGAFNYGYTF. The entire variable domain, with the rest obtained from reference TRBV7-2 and TRBJ1-2, is as follows: GAGVSQSPSNKVTEKGKDVELRCDPISGHTALYWYRQSLGQGLEFLIYFQGNSAPDKSGLPSDRFSAERTGGSVSTLTIQRTQQEDSAVYLCASSLAGAFNYGYTFGSGTRLTVV.

The chain couples TRBV19 to TRBJ2-2, with 8 bases identical to TRBD2. Losses at the gene ends were 3 bases for V and 4 bases for J; bases not matched to a gene: 4. This CDR3 has 15 residues. Germline values: CDR1 LNHDA, CDR2 SQIVND (reference sequence). Written as DNA, the CDR3 is TGTGCCAGTAGTATGTCGGGGGGGAGCACCGGGGAGCTGTTTTTT. Amino acid sequence: CASSMSGGSTGELFF.

The gene calls are TRBV5-1 and TRBJ2-7; 10 bases line up with TRBD2. Germline CDR1 SGHRS, CDR2 YFSETQ. V shed 0 bases and J 3 bases; nucleotides not matched to a gene: 3. The CDR3 is 15 residues long. In DNA, the CDR3 is TGCGCCAGCAGCTTGGGGCTAGCGGGAGACTACGAGCAGTACTTC. Its translation: CASSLGLAGDYEQYF.

The chain uses TRBV18 and TRBJ1-2, with D possibly being TRBD1 (5 bases). Between the trimmed V and J ends, which lost 2 bases and 6 bases, there was a span of 10 bases. This CDR3 has 13 amino acids. CDR1 and CDR2 (germline): KGHSH, LQKENI. CDR3 in DNA: TGTGCCAGCTCACCAACGGAGGGGAATGGCTACACCTTC. It specifies CASSPTEGNGYTF.

A single count supports this clone. This chain uses TRBV29-1 with TRBJ2-1; 9 bases line up with TRBD2. This CDR3 comprises 20 residues. Per the germline V gene, CDR1 is SQVTM and CDR2 is ANQGSEA. V lost 6 bases to trimming and J lost 6 bases; unmatched junction nucleotides: 27. CDR3 DNA: TGCAGCGTCGACAAAGGTCAGACCAGGATTGCGGGAGGGCCTCTCAATGAGCAGTTCTTC. This encodes CSVDKGQTRIAGGPLNEQFF.

The chain has TRBV2 and TRBJ2-1, with 10 bases that match TRBD2. CDR1 and CDR2 from the germline V gene are SNHLY and FYNNEI. The V gene end was trimmed by 10 bases and the J gene end by 7 bases; junction bases not matched to a gene: 13. This CDR3 contains 15 residues. The CDR3 spells CATTSLAGLGNEQFF. Written as DNA, the CDR3 is TGTGCCACCACCTCACTAGCGGGATTGGGGAATGAGCAGTTCTTC.

The rearrangement links TRBV3-1 (or the pseudogene TRBV3-2) to TRBJ2-6, with a tentative D call TRBD1 (6 bases). The CDR3 is 16 residues long. V was trimmed by 4 bases and J by 3 bases, leaving 13 bases between them. CDR1 LGHDT and CDR2 YNNKEL come from the germline V gene (reference sequence). In nucleotides, the CDR3 is TGTGCCAGCAGCCTTCAACAGGGAAATGGGGCCAACGTCCTGACTTTC. The encoded protein is CASSLQQGNGANVLTF.